The sample holds many counts of the clone carrying this T cell receptor beta chain. A much bigger clone sits one base away, suggesting this may be a read error. These data come from a study of tumor-infiltrating lymphocytes in oesophageal squamous cell carcinoma. One entry per CDR3 protein, called by TCRdb with MiXCR from the PCR reads. The table lists about 3,700 distinct CDR3 sequences, more than 13% of them singletons. Germline V gene data show CDR1 as SEHNR and CDR2 as FQNEAQ (reference sequence). Between the trimmed V and J ends, which lost 2 bases and 10 bases, there was a span of 15 bases. This CDR3 spans 14 amino acids.

The chain couples TRBV7-9 to TRBJ2-1, with no clear D. Sequenced input: esophageal tumor tissue. This receptor was obtained from a male donor with esophageal squamous cell carcinoma. The CDR3 loop is CASSLNTVSYEQFF. CDR3 sequence (DNA): TGTGCCAGCAGCTTAAACACAGTCTCCTACGAGCAGTTCTTC.